This T cell receptor beta chain was sequenced in a study of T cells in tumors after PD-1 blockade (dated by TCRdb to the late 2010s). Notes on the research overall: Patients were excluded if they had prior checkpoint blockade, use of systemic immunosuppressants, or recent radiotherapy or other anti-cancer therapy within 4 weeks. Patients were treated with either pembrolizumab 200 mg every 3 weeks or cemiplimab 350 mg every 2 weeks. While on anti-PD-1 treatment, some of the patients also continued taking daily vismodegib 150 mg. On average, peripheral blood samples had approximately 110,000 TCR templates (range roughly 21,000-257,772) and under 40,000 unique clonotypes. Paired single-cell RNA and TCR sequencing was performed on site-matched tumors from BCC or SCC patients before and after anti-PD-1 therapy. Bulk TCR sequencing was performed on about 10 peripheral blood samples from a handful of patients to compare blood and tumor clonotypes. Clinical response was assessed using RECIST version 1.1.

The immunoSEQ platform was used for deep TCRbeta sequencing. Under the source paper's analysis protocol: For further analysis, only productive rearrangements were exported from the immunoSEQ Analyzer. Bulk TCRbeta clonotypes were assigned T cell phenotypes by matching to single-cell RNA+TCR-seq clones sharing the same TCRbeta sequence. Clone enrichment in tumor was calculated as tumor frequency divided by PBMC frequency from bulk TCR sequencing. TCRs were sorted with GLIPH into specificity groups, meaning clusters of distinct TCRs that share CDR3 motifs and likely recognize common antigens. TCRdb re-hosts the immuneACCESS table, in-frame sequences only. Its copies lack some clones; in the studies checked, an unresolved V gene accounts for under half of them, and the cause for the rest is not known. V and J calls and clone size are copied from that table; D and trimming were computed from the DNA. This sample comprises about 24,000 clones, roughly 80% of them detected only once. The ten largest account for roughly 12% of the sample.

What the study reported, not specific to this receptor: The source of novel T cell clones was not identified and could include lymphoid organs or rare unexpanded clones within the tumor or its periphery. Around 44% of tumor TCR clonotypes were found in blood, and some novel exhausted tumor clones appeared in pre-treatment blood, suggesting peripheral recruitment.

From the cysteine up to the phenylalanine, the CDR3 has a length of 16 residues. Here the CDR3 DNA is all that survives: 48 bases in frame from base 1. CDR1 and CDR2 are drawn from the germline V gene (reference sequence): GTSNPN, SVGIG. The germline V end is reduced by 5 bases and the J end by 1 base; junction bases left unmatched: 13. The intended sense of this specimen's time point label: after anti-PD-1 therapy. Genomic DNA extracted from tumor biopsies or peripheral blood was used for bulk TCRbeta sequencing, with input ranging from roughly 616 ng to 6,004 ng. Every patient was a poor candidate for surgical resection and had histologically proven advanced or metastatic basal or squamous cell carcinoma. The basal cell carcinoma cohort was made up of roughly eleven patients, and bulk tumor TCR sequencing was performed for roughly 8 of these patients. As to this clone: Its antigen is unknown. Nothing much larger sits one base from this clone, and base qualities are not available.

The origin of this receptor is a human donor with basal cell carcinoma. The chain uses TRBV30 and TRBJ1-1; TRBD1 matches 7 bases in the middle. The sequenced sample was PBMCs, obtained after anti-PD-1 treatment. The DNA sequence is as follows: TGTGCCTGGGTCAGACAGGGACCATCTTCGAACACTGAAGCTTTCTTT. This is translated as CAWVRQGPSSNTEAFF.